A single sample is the source of the 3 T cell receptor beta chains below, sequenced in a study of cytomegalovirus exposure and HLA in healthy donors. The PCR used 60 Vbeta and 13 Jbeta primers. Sequencing used immunoSEQ multiplex PCR; TCRdb keeps in-frame clones, though not all of them. The sample has about 200,000 clones, just over 75% seen once. Sequencing was done on a sample of PBMCs. All receptors derive from a man between 18 and 35 years old in good health and CMV-seronegative.

The rearrangement joins TRBV19 to TRBJ1-5; 9 positions match TRBD1. J gave up 0 bases and V 9 bases, and 6 bases lay outside the gene matches. This CDR3 contains 15 residues. Per germline, CDR1 LNHDA and CDR2 SQIVND (reference sequence). CDR3 DNA: TGTGCCAGCCTTGACAGGGGGTATAGCAATCAGCCCCAGCATTTT. Protein: CASLDRGYSNQPQHF.

CDR3 region: CAWTDRSEQFF. The CDR3 DNA sequence: TGTGCCTGGACGGACAGGAGTGAGCAGTTCTTC. The V gene is TRBV30, the J gene TRBJ2-1; 7 positions agree with TRBD1. The V gene's germline CDR1 is GTSNPN and CDR2 SVGIG (reference sequence). The V segment lost 4 bases and the J segment 9 bases; nucleotides outside the gene matches: 3. The CDR3 extends over 11 amino acids.

Details on this clone: No DNA is shown, since the ends of the CDR3 on it are uncertain; the CDR3 is the one TCRdb lists. V is TRBV5-1 and J is TRBJ2-2; the D segment call TRBD2 is taken from the table without a DNA check. The germline V gene has CDR1 SGHRS and CDR2 YFSETQ. The CDR3 length equals 16 residues, ends included. The CDR3 here is CASSLTSGRTPGSCFF.